This TCR beta chain was sequenced for a study of Ad26.COV2.S vaccination and SARS-CoV-2 variants. Background on the study: In the study, Ad26.COV2.S was injected intramuscularly once, or twice 56 days apart.

This CDR3 is 14 amino acids long. The germline gives CDR1 MNHEY, CDR2 SVGEGT. V lost 5 bases and J lost 4, with 9 bases in between. The method was immunoSEQ multiplex PCR; TCRdb's version includes in-frame clones alone and lacks a portion of them. Of 350,000 to 500,000 clones in the sample, 90% were seen once. Treatment of the sample: 19 received Ad26.COV2.S at low or high dose, single or two shots; 5 received placebo; per-sample allocation not given. Sample collection was performed on day 63 after the first vaccine or placebo injection. A Boston donor was an adult aged 18-55 years. The genes are TRBV6-2 or TRBV6-3 and TRBJ2-6; D is unclear. The source material was peripheral blood, sampled in a trial of Ad26.COV2.S vaccine versus placebo. This receptor was taken from a person aged 18-60 years who received the Ad26.COV2.S COVID-19 vaccine or a placebo. Here the CDR3 DNA reads TGTGCCAGCAGTCCCCAACCCGGGGCCAACGTCCTGACTTTC. As protein: CASSPQPGANVLTF.